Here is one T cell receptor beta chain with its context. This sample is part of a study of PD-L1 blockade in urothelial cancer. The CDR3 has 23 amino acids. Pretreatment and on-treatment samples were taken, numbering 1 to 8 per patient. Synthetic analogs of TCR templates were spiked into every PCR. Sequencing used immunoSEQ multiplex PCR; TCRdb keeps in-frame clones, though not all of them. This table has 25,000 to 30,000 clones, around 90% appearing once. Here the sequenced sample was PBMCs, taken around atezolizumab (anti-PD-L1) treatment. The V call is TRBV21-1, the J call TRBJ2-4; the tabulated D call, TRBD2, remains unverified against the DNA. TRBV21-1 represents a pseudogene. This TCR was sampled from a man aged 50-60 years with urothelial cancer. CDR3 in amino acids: CASSKVGTKRRTLAGVTKNIQYF. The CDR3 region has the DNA TGTGCCAGCAGCAAAGTTGGGACAAAGCGCCGGACACTAGCGGGGGTTACCAAAAACATTCAGTACTTC.